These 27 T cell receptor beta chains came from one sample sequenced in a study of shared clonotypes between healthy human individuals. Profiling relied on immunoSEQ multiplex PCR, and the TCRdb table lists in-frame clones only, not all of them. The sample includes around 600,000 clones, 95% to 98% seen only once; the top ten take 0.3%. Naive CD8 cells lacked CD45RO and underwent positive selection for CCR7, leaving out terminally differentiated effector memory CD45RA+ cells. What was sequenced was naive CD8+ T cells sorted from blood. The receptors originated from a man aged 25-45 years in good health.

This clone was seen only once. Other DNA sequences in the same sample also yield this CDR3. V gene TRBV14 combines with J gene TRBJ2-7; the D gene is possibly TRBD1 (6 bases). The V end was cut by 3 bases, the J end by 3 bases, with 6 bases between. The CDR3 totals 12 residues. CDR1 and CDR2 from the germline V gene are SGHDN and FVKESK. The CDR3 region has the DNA TGTGCCAGCAGCCAGGACAGCTACGAGCAGTACTTC. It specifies CASSQDSYEQYF.

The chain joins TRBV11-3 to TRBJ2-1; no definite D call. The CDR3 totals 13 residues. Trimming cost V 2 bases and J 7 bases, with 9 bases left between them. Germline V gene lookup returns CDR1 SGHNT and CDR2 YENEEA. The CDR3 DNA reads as TGTGCCAGCAGCTTAACCCCCATGAATGAGCAGTTCTTC. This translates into CASSLTPMNEQFF. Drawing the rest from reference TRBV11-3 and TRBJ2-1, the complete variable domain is EAGVVQSPRYKIIEKKQPVAFWCNPISGHNTLYWYLQNLGQGPELLIRYENEEAVDDSQLPKDRFSAERLKGVDSTLKIQPAELGDSAVYLCASSLTPMNEQFFGPGTRLTVL.

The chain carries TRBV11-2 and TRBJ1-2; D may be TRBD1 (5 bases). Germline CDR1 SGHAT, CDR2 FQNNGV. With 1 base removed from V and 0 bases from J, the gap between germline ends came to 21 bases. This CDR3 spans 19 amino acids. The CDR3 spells CASSLGWDATGDSNYGYTF. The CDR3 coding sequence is TGTGCCAGCAGCTTAGGATGGGATGCCACAGGAGACTCTAACTATGGCTACACCTTC.

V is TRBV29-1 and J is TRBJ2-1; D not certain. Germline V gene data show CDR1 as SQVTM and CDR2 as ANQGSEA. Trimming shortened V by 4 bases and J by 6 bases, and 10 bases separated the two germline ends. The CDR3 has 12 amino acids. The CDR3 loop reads CSVVGHLNEQFF. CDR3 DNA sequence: TGCAGCGTTGTAGGGCACCTCAATGAGCAGTTCTTC.

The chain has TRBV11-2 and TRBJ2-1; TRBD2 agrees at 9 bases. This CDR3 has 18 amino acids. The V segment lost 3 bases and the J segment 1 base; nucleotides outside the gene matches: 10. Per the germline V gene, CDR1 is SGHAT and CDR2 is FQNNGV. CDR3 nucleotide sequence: TGTGCCAGCAGCTTGGGCACTAGCGGGCTCCATTCCTACAATGAGCAGTTCTTC. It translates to CASSLGTSGLHSYNEQFF.

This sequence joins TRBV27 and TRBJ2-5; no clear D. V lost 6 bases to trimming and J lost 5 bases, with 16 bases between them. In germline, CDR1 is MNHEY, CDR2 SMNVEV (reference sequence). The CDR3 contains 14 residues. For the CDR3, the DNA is TGTGCCAGCAGCCTCGACCGCCTGAGGGAGACCCAGTACTTC. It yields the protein CASSLDRLRETQYF.

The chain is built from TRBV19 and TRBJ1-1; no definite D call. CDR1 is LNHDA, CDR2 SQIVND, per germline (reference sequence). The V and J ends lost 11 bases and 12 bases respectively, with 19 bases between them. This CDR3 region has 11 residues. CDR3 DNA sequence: TGTGCCGCCCAGGAGGCAGGCCGTTCTTTCTTT. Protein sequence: CAAQEAGRSFF. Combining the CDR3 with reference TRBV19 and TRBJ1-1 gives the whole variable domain DGGITQSPKYLFRKEGQNVTLSCEQNLNHDAMYWYRQDPGQGLRLIYYSQIVNDFQKGDIAEGYSVSREKKESFPLTVTSAQKNPTAFYLCAAQEAGRSFFGQGTRLTVV.

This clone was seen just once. DNA for the CDR3: TGTGCCAGCAGTCGATATGGCTACACCTTC. As protein: CASSRYGYTF. The chain has TRBV28 and TRBJ1-2; D not certain. This CDR3 is built from 10 residues. In germline, CDR1 is MDHEN, CDR2 SYDVKM. The V end was cut by 5 bases, the J end by 5 bases, with 3 bases between.

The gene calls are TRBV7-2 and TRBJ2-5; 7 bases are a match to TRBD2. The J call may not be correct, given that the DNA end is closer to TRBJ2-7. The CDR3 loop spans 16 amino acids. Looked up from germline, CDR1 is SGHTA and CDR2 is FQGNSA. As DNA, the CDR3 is TGTGCCAGCAGCTTCCCGGCGGGAGATCTCTCCTACGAGCAGTACTTC. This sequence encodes CASSFPAGDLSYEQYF.

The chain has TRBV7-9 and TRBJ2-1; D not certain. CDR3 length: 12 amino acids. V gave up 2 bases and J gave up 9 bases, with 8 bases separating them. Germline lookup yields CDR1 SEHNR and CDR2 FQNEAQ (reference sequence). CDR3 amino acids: CASSLRLLEQFF. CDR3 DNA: TGTGCCAGCAGCTTACGACTCCTTGAGCAGTTCTTC. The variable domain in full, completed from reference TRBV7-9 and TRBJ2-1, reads DTGVSQNPRHKITKRGQNVTFRCDPISEHNRLYWYRQTLGQGPEFLTYFQNEAQLEKSRLLSDRFSAERPKGSFSTLEIQRTEQGDSAMYLCASSLRLLEQFFGPGTRLTVL.

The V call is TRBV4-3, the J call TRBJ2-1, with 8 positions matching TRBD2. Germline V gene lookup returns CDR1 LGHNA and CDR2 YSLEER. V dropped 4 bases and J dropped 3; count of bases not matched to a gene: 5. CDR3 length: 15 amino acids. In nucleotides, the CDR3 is TGCGCCAGCAGCCGGGAGCGGGAGATCTACAATGAGCAGTTCTTC. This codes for CASSREREIYNEQFF.

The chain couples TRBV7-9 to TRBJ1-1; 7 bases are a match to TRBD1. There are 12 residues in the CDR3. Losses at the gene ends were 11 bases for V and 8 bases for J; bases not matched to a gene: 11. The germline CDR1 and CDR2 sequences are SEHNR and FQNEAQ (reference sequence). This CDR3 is CACSGTVDEAFF. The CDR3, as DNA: TGTGCCTGTTCCGGGACAGTAGACGAAGCTTTCTTT.

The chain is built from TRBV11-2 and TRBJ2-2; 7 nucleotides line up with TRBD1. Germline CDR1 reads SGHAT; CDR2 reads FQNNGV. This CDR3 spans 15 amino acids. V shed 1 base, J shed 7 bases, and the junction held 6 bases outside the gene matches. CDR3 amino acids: CASSLGNRGIGELFF. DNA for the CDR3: TGTGCCAGCAGCTTAGGGAACAGGGGAATCGGGGAGCTGTTTTTT. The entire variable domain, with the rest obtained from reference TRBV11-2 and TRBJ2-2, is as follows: EAGVAQSPRYKIIEKRQSVAFWCNPISGHATLYWYQQILGQGPKLLIQFQNNGVVDDSQLPKDRFSAERLKGVDSTLKIQPAKLEDSAVYLCASSLGNRGIGELFFGEGSRLTVL.

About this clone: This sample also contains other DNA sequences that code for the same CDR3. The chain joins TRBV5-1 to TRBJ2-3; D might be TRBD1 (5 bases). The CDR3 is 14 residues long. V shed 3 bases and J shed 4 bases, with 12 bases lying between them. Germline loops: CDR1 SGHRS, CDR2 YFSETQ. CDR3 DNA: TGCGCCAGCAGCTCCGGGCAGGGTGCAGATACGCAGTATTTT. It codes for CASSSGQGADTQYF.

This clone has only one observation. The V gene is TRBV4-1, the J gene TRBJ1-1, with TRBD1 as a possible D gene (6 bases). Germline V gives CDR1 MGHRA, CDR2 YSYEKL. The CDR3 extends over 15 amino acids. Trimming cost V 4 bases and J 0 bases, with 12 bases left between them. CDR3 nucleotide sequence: TGCGCCAGCAGCCTCAACAGGGAGATGAACACTGAAGCTTTCTTT. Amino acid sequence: CASSLNREMNTEAFF.

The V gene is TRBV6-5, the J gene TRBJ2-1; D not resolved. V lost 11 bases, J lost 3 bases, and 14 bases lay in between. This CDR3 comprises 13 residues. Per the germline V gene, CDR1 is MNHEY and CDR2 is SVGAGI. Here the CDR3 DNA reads TGTGCCGCCACGGGCGAGTTCTACAATGAGCAGTTCTTC. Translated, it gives CAATGEFYNEQFF.

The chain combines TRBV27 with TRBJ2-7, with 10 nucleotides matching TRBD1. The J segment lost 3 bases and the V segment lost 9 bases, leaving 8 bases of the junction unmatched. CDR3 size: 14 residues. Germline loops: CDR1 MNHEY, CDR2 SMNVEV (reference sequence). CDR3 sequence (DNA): TGTGCCAGTGGGTCCCGGGACAGGGGCTACGAGCAGTACTTC. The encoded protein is CASGSRDRGYEQYF.

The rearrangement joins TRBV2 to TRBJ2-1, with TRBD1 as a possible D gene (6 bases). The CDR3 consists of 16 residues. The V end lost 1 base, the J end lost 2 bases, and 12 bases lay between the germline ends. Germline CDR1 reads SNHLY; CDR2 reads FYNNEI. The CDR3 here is CASSEGGTLTYNEQFF. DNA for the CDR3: TGTGCCAGCAGTGAAGGGGGGACACTCACCTACAATGAGCAGTTCTTC.

The CDR3 is CSVEDPFDRGDENIQYF. The CDR3 DNA is TGCAGCGTTGAAGATCCATTTGACAGGGGGGATGAGAACATTCAGTACTTC. The V gene is TRBV29-1, the J gene TRBJ2-4; 9 bases agree with TRBD1. Germline V gene sequence: CDR1 SQVTM, CDR2 ANQGSEA. The CDR3 consists of 17 residues. The V segment lost 0 bases and the J segment 7 bases; nucleotides outside the gene matches: 13.

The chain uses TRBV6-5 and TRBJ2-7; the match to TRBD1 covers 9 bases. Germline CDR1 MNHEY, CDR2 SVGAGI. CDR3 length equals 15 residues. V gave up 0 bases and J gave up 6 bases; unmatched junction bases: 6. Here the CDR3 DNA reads TGTGCCAGCAGTTACTCGACAGGGGGTGGTTTCGAGCAGTACTTC. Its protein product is CASSYSTGGGFEQYF.

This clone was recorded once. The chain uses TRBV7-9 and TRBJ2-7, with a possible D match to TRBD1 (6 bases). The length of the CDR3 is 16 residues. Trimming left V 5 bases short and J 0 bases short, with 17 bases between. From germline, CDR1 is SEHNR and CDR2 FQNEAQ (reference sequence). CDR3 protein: CASSHPVTGSSYEQYF. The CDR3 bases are TGTGCCAGCAGCCACCCGGTAACAGGGAGCTCCTACGAGCAGTACTTC.

The CDR3 spells CASSLTVRSSYNEQFF. CDR3 nucleotide sequence: TGTGCCAGCAGCTTAACGGTCCGAAGCTCCTACAATGAGCAGTTCTTC. This sequence joins TRBV7-2 and TRBJ2-1; no clear D. The CDR3 is made up of 16 amino acids. Deletions cut 2 bases from V and 0 bases from J, with 11 bases between. Germline CDR1 is SGHTA and CDR2 is FQGNSA.

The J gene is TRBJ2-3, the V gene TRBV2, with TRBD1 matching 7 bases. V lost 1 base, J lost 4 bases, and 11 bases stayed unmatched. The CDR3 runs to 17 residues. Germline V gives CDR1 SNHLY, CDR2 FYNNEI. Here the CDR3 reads CASSEVLQGKESDTQYF. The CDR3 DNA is TGTGCCAGCAGTGAAGTCCTACAGGGGAAGGAGTCAGATACGCAGTATTTT.

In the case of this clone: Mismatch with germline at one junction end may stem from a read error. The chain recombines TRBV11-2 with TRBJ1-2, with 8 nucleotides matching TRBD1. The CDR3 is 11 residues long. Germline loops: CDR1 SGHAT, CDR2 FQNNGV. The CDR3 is CASRTDRGEPF. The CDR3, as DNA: TGTGCCAGCAGAACCGACAGGGGAGAACCCTTC.

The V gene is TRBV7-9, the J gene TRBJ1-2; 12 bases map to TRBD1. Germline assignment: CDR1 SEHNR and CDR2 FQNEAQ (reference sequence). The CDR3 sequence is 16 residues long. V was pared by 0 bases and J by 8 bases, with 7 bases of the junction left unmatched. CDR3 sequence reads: CASSLALGQGAGGYTF. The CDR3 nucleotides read TGTGCCAGCAGCTTAGCCCTGGGACAGGGGGCGGGAGGCTACACCTTC.

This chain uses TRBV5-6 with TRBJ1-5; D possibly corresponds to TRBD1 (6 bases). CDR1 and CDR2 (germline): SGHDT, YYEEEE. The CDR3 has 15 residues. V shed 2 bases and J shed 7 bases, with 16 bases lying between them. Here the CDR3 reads CASSFGTTWGQPQHF. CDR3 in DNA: TGTGCCAGCAGCTTTGGGACAACATGGGGGCAGCCCCAGCATTTT. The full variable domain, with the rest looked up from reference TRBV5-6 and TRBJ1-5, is DAGVTQSPTHLIKTRGQQVTLRCSPKSGHDTVSWYQQALGQGPQFIFQYYEEEERQRGNFPDRFSGHQFPNYSSELNVNALLLGDSALYLCASSFGTTWGQPQHFGDGTRLSIL.

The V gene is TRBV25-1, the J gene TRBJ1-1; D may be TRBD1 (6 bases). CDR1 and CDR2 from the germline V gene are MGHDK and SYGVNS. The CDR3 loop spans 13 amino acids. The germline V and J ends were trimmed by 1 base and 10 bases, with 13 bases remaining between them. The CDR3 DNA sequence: TGTGCCAGCAGTGAATTGGCGGGGGGGCGAGCTTTCTTT. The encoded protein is CASSELAGGRAFF. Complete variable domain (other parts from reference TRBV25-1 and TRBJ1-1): EADIYQTPRYLVIGTGKKITLECSQTMGHDKMYWYQQDPGMELHLIHYSYGVNSTEKGDLSSESTVSRIRTEHFPLTLESARPSHTSQYLCASSELAGGRAFFGQGTRLTVV.